Listed below are T cell receptor beta chains from one sample, sequenced in a study of blood T cell repertoires in COVID-19. The assay was immunoSEQ multiplex PCR, and TCRdb's table has in-frame clones only and misses some. The table records over 110,000 clones, more than 65% of them present only once. Sequenced material: peripheral blood. The receptors shown here come from a man in his 60s with active or convalescent COVID-19. Both conserved end residues are part of each CDR3. The order of the fields is V gene, J gene, clone size, D gene, CDR3 DNA, CDR3 protein. D genes are given only for firm matches. Part of the rows lack a size; the others show once, few, many or a class for expanded clones.

>TRBV3-1/TRBV3-2|TRBJ2-1|-|TRBD2
TGTGCCAGCAGCCAAGACTTCGCGGGGGAGGGCAATGAGCAGTTCTTC
CASSQDFAGEGNEQFF
>TRBV7-2|TRBJ1-6|-|TRBD1
TGTGCCAGCAGGATAGGGACAGGGGGCGGTAATTCACCCCTCCACTTT
CASRIGTGGGNSPLHF
>TRBV5-1|TRBJ2-1|-|TRBD2
TGCGCCAGCAGCGGGACTAGCGGTAATTTTGCGGATGAGCAGTTCTTC
CASSGTSGNFADEQFF
>TRBV6-5|TRBJ1-6|-|-
TGTGCCAGCGCGAGGGAGCAAAATTCACCCCTCCACTTT
CASAREQNSPLHF
>TRBV7-2|TRBJ2-1|-|TRBD2
TGTGCCAGCAGCTTAGAAGCGGGAGGTCACAATGAGCAGTTCTTC
CASSLEAGGHNEQFF
>TRBV5-1|TRBJ2-4|-|-
TGCGCCAGCGCCCATGGGCAGATAGCCAAAAACATTCAGTACTTC
CASAHGQIAKNIQYF
>TRBV28|TRBJ1-1|-|-
TGTGCCAGCAGTTTGGGGGCGTGGACTGAAGCTTTCTTT
CASSLGAWTEAFF
>TRBV19|TRBJ1-5|-|-
TGTGCCAGTAGTATGTCGCAGGGGTATGGACTAGGTCAGCCCCAGCATTTT
CASSMSQGYGLGQPQHF
>TRBV4-3|TRBJ1-2|-|TRBD1
TGCGCCAGCAGCCAAGAGACAGGGAACTATGGCTACACCTTC
CASSQETGNYGYTF
>TRBV9|TRBJ1-2|once|-
TGTGCCAGCAGCGTAGGAGGGTTCGATGGCTACACCTTC
CASSVGGFDGYTF
>TRBV7-2|TRBJ1-5|-|TRBD1
TGTGCCAGCAGCCAGGGCAGGGGGCGATCAGGTCAGCCCCAGCATTTT
CASSQGRGRSGQPQHF
>TRBV7-9|TRBJ1-2|few|-
TGTGCCAGCAGCTCCAGGGGTTCGGGTGGCTACACCTTC
CASSSRGSGGYTF
>TRBV11-3|TRBJ1-1|few|-
TGTGCCAGCAGCCAAAACACAGGGTTTTTGAACACTGAAGCTTTCTTT
CASSQNTGFLNTEAFF
>TRBV6-5|TRBJ1-2|-|-
TGTGCCAGCAGTTACACTTCAGGGAACTATGGCTACACCTTC
CASSYTSGNYGYTF
>TRBV11-2|TRBJ1-2|-|-
TGTGCCAGCAGCCCTACCCAGGGGAACTATGGCTACACCTTC
CASSPTQGNYGYTF
>TRBV12-5|TRBJ1-5|once|TRBD1
TGTGCTAGTGGACCCGGGACAGGGGACCAGCCCCAGCATTTT
CASGPGTGDQPQHF
>TRBV4-1|TRBJ2-5|once|TRBD2
TGCGCCAGCAGCCAAGGGTTGGCGGGGGGGCAGGGGACCCAGTACTTC
CASSQGLAGGQGTQYF
>TRBV5-6|TRBJ1-3|-|-
TGTGCCAGCAGCTGGCAGAGGGGGATAAACACCATATATTTT
CASSWQRGINTIYF
>TRBV5-1|TRBJ2-2|-|TRBD1
TGCGCCAGCAGCCCGGGACAGGGGGACACCGGGGAGCTGTTTTTT
CASSPGQGDTGELFF
>TRBV15|TRBJ1-5|-|-
TGTGCCACCAGCAGAGACCGACAGATCGGTCAGCCCCAGCATTTT
CATSRDRQIGQPQHF
>TRBV7-9|TRBJ2-7|-|TRBD2
TGTGCCAGCAGACCTTGGACTAGCGGGGGTACCCACGAGCAGTACTTC
CASRPWTSGGTHEQYF
>TRBV5-1|TRBJ2-4|-|-
TGCGCCAGCAGCTTGGACAGGGCCCAAAACATTCAGTACTTC
CASSLDRAQNIQYF
>TRBV5-1|TRBJ1-6|-|TRBD1
TGCGCCAGCAGCACGGACAGGGGGTATAATTCACCCCTCCACTTT
CASSTDRGYNSPLHF
>TRBV6-6|TRBJ1-3|-|-
TGTGCCAGCAGTTATTACGGGGGCTCTGGAAACACCATATATTTT
CASSYYGGSGNTIYF
>TRBV19|TRBJ2-1|-|TRBD2
TGTGCCAGTAGTATGTCGCCGCCCCCTAGCGGGAGATACAATGAGCAGTTCTTC
CASSMSPPPSGRYNEQFF
>TRBV6-6|TRBJ1-2|-|-
TGTGCCAGCAGTTACCAGGGGCAGAACTATGGCTACACCTTC
CASSYQGQNYGYTF
>TRBV30|TRBJ2-5|-|-
TGTGCCTGGAGTGTAGGGCGGGCACAAGAGACCCAGTACTTC
CAWSVGRAQETQYF
>TRBV11-2|TRBJ1-2|-|-
TGTGCCAGCAGCTTATCCCAGGGCGTCTATGGCTACACCTTC
CASSLSQGVYGYTF
>TRBV30|TRBJ2-1|-|TRBD1
TGTGCCTGGATCGAGACAGGGGGTAATGAGCAGTTCTTC
CAWIETGGNEQFF
>TRBV6-2/TRBV6-3|TRBJ1-1|few|-
TGTGCCAGCAGTACCCCGCGCGGCTCGGAAGCTTTCTTT
CASSTPRGSEAFF
>TRBV28|TRBJ1-2|once|-
TGTGCCAGCAGAGTGTCGGGGAACGGAGCCTATGGCTACACCTTC
CASRVSGNGAYGYTF
>TRBV5-5|TRBJ2-2|-|-
TGTGCCAGCAGCCCGATGTCCCAGTCCACCGGGGAGCTGTTTTTT
CASSPMSQSTGELFF
>TRBV5-4|TRBJ1-4|-|TRBD1
TGTGCCAGCAGCTTCGGGACAGGAAATGAAAAACTGTTTTTT
CASSFGTGNEKLFF
>TRBV7-9|TRBJ2-1|-|-
TGTGCCAGCAGCTTATTGGCGGCCGGGTTAAGCAATGAGCAGTTCTTC
CASSLLAAGLSNEQFF
>TRBV9|TRBJ2-2|-|-
TGTGCCAGCAGCGCCCCTTCGAACACCGGGGAGCTGTTTTTT
CASSAPSNTGELFF
>TRBV4-1|TRBJ2-7|-|TRBD1
TGCGCCAGCAGCCAAACGGGACAGGGGTGGTACGAGCAGTACTTC
CASSQTGQGWYEQYF
>TRBV18|TRBJ2-7|-|TRBD1
TGTGCCAGCTCACAAGTGACAGGGGTCCACGAGCAGTACTTC
CASSQVTGVHEQYF
>TRBV5-8|TRBJ1-6|-|TRBD1
TGTGCCAGCAGCTTGGATTATGACAGGGGCAATTCACCCCTCCACTTT
CASSLDYDRGNSPLHF
>TRBV29-1|TRBJ1-1|-|-
TGCAGCGGGAGTCCGGGGATCACTGAAGCTTTCTTT
CSGSPGITEAFF
>TRBV27|TRBJ2-3|-|-
TGTGCCAGCAGTGCCCAACAGGGGGGGAGCACAGATACGCAGTATTTT
CASSAQQGGSTDTQYF
>TRBV11-2|TRBJ2-3|once|-
TGTGCCAGCAGCTTGTTACGGGAGTCAGATACGCAGTATTTT
CASSLLRESDTQYF
>TRBV10-2|TRBJ1-2|-|-
TGCGCCAGCAGTGAGCCGGACAGAGCTAACTATGGCTACACCTTC
CASSEPDRANYGYTF
>TRBV28|TRBJ2-3|-|TRBD2
TGTGCCAGCAGTTTATCTAGCGGGGGGGCCACAGATACGCAGTATTTT
CASSLSSGGATDTQYF
>TRBV24-1|TRBJ1-5|-|-
TGTGCCACCAGTGCGGTAAATAGCAATCAGCCCCAGCATTTT
CATSAVNSNQPQHF
>TRBV29-1|TRBJ2-2|-|-
TGCAGCGTGCGAAAACAGGGACGGAACACCGGGGAGCTGTTTTTT
CSVRKQGRNTGELFF
>TRBV10-3|TRBJ1-2|-|-
TGTGCCATCAGTGAGTCTCAGGGTGCTCTATTTGGCTACACCTTC
CAISESQGALFGYTF